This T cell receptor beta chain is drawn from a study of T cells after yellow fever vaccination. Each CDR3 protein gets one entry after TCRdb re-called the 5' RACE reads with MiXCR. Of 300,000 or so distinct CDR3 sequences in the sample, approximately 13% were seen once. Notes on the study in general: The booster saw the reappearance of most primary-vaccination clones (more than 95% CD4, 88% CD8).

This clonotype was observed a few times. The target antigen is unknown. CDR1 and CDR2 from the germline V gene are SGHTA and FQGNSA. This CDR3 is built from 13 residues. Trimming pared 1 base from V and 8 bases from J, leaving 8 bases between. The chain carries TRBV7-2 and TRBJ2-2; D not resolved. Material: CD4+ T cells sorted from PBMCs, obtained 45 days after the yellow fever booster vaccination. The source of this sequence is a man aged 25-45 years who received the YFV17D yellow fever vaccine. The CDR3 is CASSLGVQGELFF. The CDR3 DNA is TGTGCCAGCAGCTTAGGAGTACAGGGGGAGCTGTTTTTT.